This TCR beta chain was documented in a study of cytomegalovirus exposure and HLA in healthy donors. About this clone itself: The antigen is not known.

Primers: 60 Vbeta forward and 13 Jbeta reverse. The method was immunoSEQ multiplex PCR; TCRdb's version includes in-frame clones alone and lacks a portion of them. The table shows over 150,000 clones, with around 75% occurring only once. General study results and limits: A cluster of highly shared sequence variants was likely a sequencing artifact. Reports indicate that TCR beta sequences accurately predicted the HLA-A and HLA-B alleles of most subjects.

Trimming took 7 bases from V and 4 from J; bases not matched to a gene: 5. CDR1 SGHTA and CDR2 FQGNSA come from the germline V gene. The CDR3 loop spans 14 amino acids. The V and J genes are TRBV7-2 and TRBJ1-4, with 8 bases matching TRBD1. The sequence came from a man aged 18 to 29 in good health and CMV-seronegative. The sample comprised PBMCs. The CDR3 sequence: CASTKDRVNEKLFF. CDR3 in DNA: TGTGCCAGCACCAAGGACAGGGTTAATGAAAAACTGTTTTTT.